One sample yielded the 16 T cell receptor beta chains listed below, sequenced in a study of glioma-infiltrating T cells after dendritic cell vaccination. Sequencing used immunoSEQ multiplex PCR; TCRdb keeps in-frame clones, though not all of them. The data hold approximately 82,000 clones, with about 90% observed a single time. This material consisted of blood, taken before dendritic cell vaccination. All receptors derive from a human donor with glioblastoma.

The chain links TRBV29-1 to TRBJ2-2, with TRBD2 identical over 8 bases. The germline CDR1 and CDR2 sequences are SQVTM and ANQGSEA. The CDR3 runs 14 residues. After removal of 6 bases from V and 0 bases from J, the junction contained 3 bases not matched to a gene. The CDR3 DNA reads TGCAGCGTACATAGCGGGGCGAACACCGGGGAGCTGTTTTTT. As protein: CSVHSGANTGELFF.

This clone came up once. V and J are TRBV19 and TRBJ1-6; no firm D call. CDR3 length: 13 residues. Germline V gene lookup returns CDR1 LNHDA and CDR2 SQIVND (reference sequence). The ends were cut back, 4 bases at V and 6 bases at J, with 7 bases in the middle. Here the CDR3 reads CASSTGLNSPLHF. The CDR3 nucleotides are TGTGCCAGTAGTACTGGGCTTAATTCACCCCTCCACTTT.

The rearrangement joins TRBV9 to TRBJ2-5, with 16 bases identical to TRBD2. Germline lookup yields CDR1 SGDLS and CDR2 YYNGEE. The CDR3 consists of 16 residues. The junction had 7 bases not matched to a gene; V was cut back by 4 bases and J by 7 bases. The CDR3: CASSSPGTSGGGTQYF. The DNA of the CDR3 is TGTGCCAGCAGCTCCCCCGGGACTAGCGGGGGGGGGACCCAGTACTTC. Filled out from reference TRBV9 and TRBJ2-5, the complete variable domain reads DSGVTQTPKHLITATGQRVTLRCSPRSGDLSVYWYQQSLDQGLQFLIQYYNGEERAKGNILERFSAQQFPDLHSELNLSSLELGDSALYFCASSSPGTSGGGTQYFGPGTRLLVL.

This rearrangement joins TRBV13 to TRBJ2-1; TRBD2 matches at 12 bases. This CDR3 region has 16 residues. The V gene end was trimmed by 2 bases and the J gene end by 12 bases; junction bases not matched to a gene: 11. The germline CDR1 and CDR2 sequences are PRHDT and FYEKMQ (reference sequence). Written as DNA, the CDR3 is TGTGCCAGCAGCTTAAGGACTAGCGGGATTTCAGGGGGGCAGTTCTTC. It codes for CASSLRTSGISGGQFF.

The chain links TRBV6-1 to TRBJ1-5; TRBD1 might be the D (5 bases). The V and J ends lost 6 bases and 2 bases respectively, with 5 bases between them. The germline CDR1 and CDR2 sequences are MNHNS and SASEGT. This CDR3 region has 12 residues. DNA for the CDR3: TGTGCCAGCAGCAGGGGCAATCAGCCCCAGCATTTT. Its translation: CASSRGNQPQHF.

This clone was seen once. The V gene is TRBV14, the J gene TRBJ2-6; no clear D gene. The V gene's germline CDR1 is SGHDN and CDR2 FVKESK. This CDR3 has 15 residues. Trimming stripped 1 base from V and 2 bases from J, with 6 bases between. DNA for the CDR3: TGTGCCAGCAGCCAAGGAACAGCTGGGGCCAACGTCCTGACTTTC. This translates into CASSQGTAGANVLTF.

In this sample, this clone turned up once. The chain links TRBV6-5 to TRBJ2-7; TRBD2 matches at 8 bases. From germline, CDR1 is MNHEY and CDR2 SVGAGI. The CDR3 contains 14 residues. Trimming removed 0 bases from V and 4 bases from J; junction bases left unmatched: 2. For the CDR3, the DNA is TGTGCCAGCAGTTACTCCCGGGGGGGGTACGAGCAGTACTTC. It yields the protein CASSYSRGGYEQYF.

CDR3 DNA sequence: TGTGCCGCCAAGGGGGTAGGAAACACCATATATTTT. Translating it yields CAAKGVGNTIYF. The chain combines TRBV11-3 with TRBJ1-3; D possibly corresponds to TRBD1 (6 bases). This CDR3 has 12 amino acids. Germline CDR1 reads SGHNT; CDR2 reads YENEEA. The germline V and J ends were trimmed by 11 bases and 4 bases, with 12 bases remaining between them.

CDR3 region: CASSLSPSRVGYTF. The CDR3 coding sequence is TGTGCCAGCAGTTTATCGCCCTCGAGGGTTGGCTACACCTTC. The chain combines TRBV27 with TRBJ1-2; unclear D gene. This CDR3 is 14 amino acids long. Germline CDR1 reads MNHEY; CDR2 reads SMNVEV (reference sequence). V lost 0 bases, J lost 7 bases, and 12 bases lay in between.

V and J are TRBV5-1 and TRBJ2-2; D might be TRBD2 (6 bases). CDR1 and CDR2 (germline): SGHRS, YFSETQ. Trimming took 3 bases from V and 8 from J, leaving 20 bases between them. This CDR3 is 16 amino acids long. Written as DNA, the CDR3 is TGCGCCAGCAGCTCTGGAGGGACGCTTAGAACGGGGGAGCTGTTTTTT. Protein sequence: CASSSGGTLRTGELFF.

The chain employs TRBV4-2 and TRBJ1-3; maybe TRBD1 (6 bases). This CDR3 region has 16 residues. V was trimmed by 4 bases and J by 3 bases, leaving 16 bases between them. Germline assignment: CDR1 LGHNA and CDR2 YNFKEQ. CDR3 sequence (DNA): TGTGCCAGCAGCCGAGAGACAGGTCACGGTGGAAACACCATATATTTT. It encodes CASSRETGHGGNTIYF.

CDR3: CASSVRGSSPGELFF. CDR3 nucleotides: TGTGCCAGCAGCGTACGCGGGTCCTCCCCCGGGGAGCTGTTTTTT. The chain uses TRBV9 and TRBJ2-2; D is possibly TRBD2 (5 bases). V gave up 1 base and J gave up 6 bases, with 13 bases separating them. This CDR3 is 15 amino acids long. Germline CDR1 reads SGDLS; CDR2 reads YYNGEE.

The chain employs TRBV6-5 and TRBJ1-3; maybe TRBD1 (5 bases). Germline-derived CDR1 and CDR2 are MNHEY and SVGAGI. The CDR3 has 12 residues. Between the trimmed V and J ends, which lost 6 bases and 2 bases, there was a span of 5 bases. Here the CDR3 reads CASRGPGNTIYF. CDR3 nucleotides: TGTGCCAGCAGGGGGCCTGGAAACACCATATATTTT.

In this sample, this clone turned up once. The V gene is TRBV14, the J gene TRBJ2-1, with 8 bases aligning to TRBD1. With V trimmed by 0 bases and J by 9 bases, 7 bases remained unmatched. This CDR3 has 15 residues. CDR1 is SGHDN, CDR2 FVKESK, per germline. The CDR3 region has the DNA TGTGCCAGCAGCCAAGAGAGGACAGGGTTGGGTGAGCAGTTCTTC. This sequence encodes CASSQERTGLGEQFF.

This clone was detected only once. V is TRBV6-5 and J is TRBJ1-4; D is undetermined. This CDR3 region has 15 residues. The V end lost 5 bases, the J end lost 3 bases, and 13 bases lay between the germline ends. Germline V gene data show CDR1 as MNHEY and CDR2 as SVGAGI. The CDR3 loop reads CASSPLNIANEKLFF. The CDR3 coding sequence is TGTGCCAGCAGTCCATTAAATATAGCTAATGAAAAACTGTTTTTT.

The chain uses TRBV30 and TRBJ1-1; D perhaps matches TRBD1 (6 bases). The CDR3 is 15 amino acids. The germline gives CDR1 GTSNPN, CDR2 SVGIG (reference sequence). Trimming removed 1 base at V and 2 bases at J, with 14 bases between. The CDR3 sequence is CAWSEQGLDNTEAFF. Here the CDR3 DNA reads TGTGCCTGGAGTGAACAGGGTTTAGACAACACTGAAGCTTTCTTT.